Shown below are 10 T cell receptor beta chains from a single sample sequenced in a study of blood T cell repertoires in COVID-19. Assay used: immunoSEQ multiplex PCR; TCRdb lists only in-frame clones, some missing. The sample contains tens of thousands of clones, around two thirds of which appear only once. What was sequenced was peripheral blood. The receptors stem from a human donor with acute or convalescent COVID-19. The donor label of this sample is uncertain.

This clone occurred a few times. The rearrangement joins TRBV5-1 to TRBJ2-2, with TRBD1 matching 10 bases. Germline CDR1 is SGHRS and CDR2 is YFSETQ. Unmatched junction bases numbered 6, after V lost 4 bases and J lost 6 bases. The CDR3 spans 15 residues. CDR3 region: CASSMTGGRAGELFF. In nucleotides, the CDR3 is TGCGCCAGCAGCATGACAGGGGGCCGGGCCGGGGAGCTGTTTTTT.

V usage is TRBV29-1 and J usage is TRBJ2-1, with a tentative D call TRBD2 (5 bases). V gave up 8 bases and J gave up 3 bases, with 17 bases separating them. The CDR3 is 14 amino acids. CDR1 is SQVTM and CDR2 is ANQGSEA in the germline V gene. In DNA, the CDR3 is TGCAGCTCCCTGCTAGCACCTTACTACAATGAGCAGTTCTTC. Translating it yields CSSLLAPYYNEQFF.

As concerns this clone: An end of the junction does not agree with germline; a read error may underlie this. The CDR3 loop is CSVEGTGQSLYEQYF. The CDR3 DNA is TGCAGCGTCGAAGGGACAGGGCAGTCACTCTACGAGCAGTACTTC. The chain carries TRBV29-1 and TRBJ2-7, with 9 bases lining up with TRBD1. CDR1 SQVTM and CDR2 ANQGSEA come from the germline V gene. The CDR3 is 15 amino acids.

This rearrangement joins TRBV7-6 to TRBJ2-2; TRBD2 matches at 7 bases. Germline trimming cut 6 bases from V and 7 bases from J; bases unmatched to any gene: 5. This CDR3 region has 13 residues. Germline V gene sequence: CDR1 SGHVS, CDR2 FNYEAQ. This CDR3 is CASRQQRDGELFF. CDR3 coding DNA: TGTGCCAGCAGACAACAGCGGGACGGGGAGCTGTTTTTT. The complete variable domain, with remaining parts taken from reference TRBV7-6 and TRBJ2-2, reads GAGVSQSPRYKVTKRGQDVALRCDPISGHVSLYWYRQALGQGPEFLTYFNYEAQQDKSGLPNDRFSAERPEGSISTLTIQRTEQRDSAMYRCASRQQRDGELFFGEGSRLTVL.

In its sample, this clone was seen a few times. CDR3 sequence (DNA): TGTGCCAGTAGTTTCGGACAGGGGGCTCGTAATTCACCCCTCCACTTT. Protein product: CASSFGQGARNSPLHF. The chain carries TRBV19 and TRBJ1-6; TRBD1 matches at 11 bases. This CDR3 comprises 16 residues. V was pared by 5 bases and J by 6 bases, with 6 bases of the junction left unmatched. The germline gives CDR1 LNHDA, CDR2 SQIVND (reference sequence).

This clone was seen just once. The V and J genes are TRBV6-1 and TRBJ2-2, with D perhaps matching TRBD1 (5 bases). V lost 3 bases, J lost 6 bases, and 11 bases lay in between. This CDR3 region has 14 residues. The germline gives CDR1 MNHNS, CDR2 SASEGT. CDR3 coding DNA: TGTGCCAGCAGTGATGTAGGCAGGGCCGGGGAGCTGTTTTTT. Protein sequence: CASSDVGRAGELFF.

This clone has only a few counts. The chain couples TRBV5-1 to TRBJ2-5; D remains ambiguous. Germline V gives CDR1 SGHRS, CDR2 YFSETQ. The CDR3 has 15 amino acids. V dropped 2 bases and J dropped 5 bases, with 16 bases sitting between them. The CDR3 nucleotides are TGCGCCAGCAGCTTCGTGGTGTCTAGTGGGGAGACCCAGTACTTC. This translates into CASSFVVSSGETQYF.

The CDR3 region has the DNA TGTGCCAGTAGTAAGGGACAATGGGGAAATGAGCAGTTCTTC. Protein product: CASSKGQWGNEQFF. The chain combines TRBV19 with TRBJ2-1; the D gene is possibly TRBD1 (6 bases). Germline assignment: CDR1 LNHDA and CDR2 SQIVND (reference sequence). V was trimmed by 4 bases and J by 7 bases, leaving 14 bases between them. The CDR3 sequence is 14 residues long.

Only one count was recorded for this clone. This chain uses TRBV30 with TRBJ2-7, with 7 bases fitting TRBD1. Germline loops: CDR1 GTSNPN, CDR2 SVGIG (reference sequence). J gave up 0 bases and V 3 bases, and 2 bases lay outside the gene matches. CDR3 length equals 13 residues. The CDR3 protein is CAWRGQFSYEQYF. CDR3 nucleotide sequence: TGTGCCTGGAGGGGACAGTTCTCCTACGAGCAGTACTTC.

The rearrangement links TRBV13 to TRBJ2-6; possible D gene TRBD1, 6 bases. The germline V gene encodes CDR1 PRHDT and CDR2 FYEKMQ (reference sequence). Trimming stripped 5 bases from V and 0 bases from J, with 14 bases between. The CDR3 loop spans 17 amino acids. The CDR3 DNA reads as TGTGCCAGCAGCGACGAGGACAGCCCCTCTGGGGCCAACGTCCTGACTTTC. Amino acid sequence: CASSDEDSPSGANVLTF.